A single sample gave rise to the 25 T cell receptor beta chains below, sequenced in a study of blood T cell repertoires in COVID-19. Data came from immunoSEQ multiplex PCR; TCRdb stores just in-frame clones and leaves some out. The table includes about 73,000 clones, 65% to 90% detected once. Sequencing was done on a sample of peripheral blood. The origin of the receptors is a woman aged 55 to 70 with acute or convalescent COVID-19.

The rearrangement links TRBV3-1 (or the pseudogene TRBV3-2) to TRBJ1-1, with D unresolved. Trimming removed 1 base from V and 2 bases from J, with 11 bases in between. CDR1 LGHDT and CDR2 YNNKEL come from the germline V gene (reference sequence). The CDR3 totals 15 residues. Here the CDR3 DNA reads TGTGCCAGCAGCCAAGGCCCGACGGGTAACACTGAAGCTTTCTTT. Encoded protein: CASSQGPTGNTEAFF.

The chain is built from TRBV28 and TRBJ1-5, with 10 bases that match TRBD1. The CDR3 contains 16 residues. CDR1 MDHEN and CDR2 SYDVKM come from the germline V gene. J was trimmed by 3 bases and V by 6 bases; bases with no gene match: 8. CDR3 in DNA: TGTGCCAGCAGACTTCCCGGGACAGGGGTCAATCAGCCCCAGCATTTT. It codes for CASRLPGTGVNQPQHF.

The V gene is TRBV18, the J gene TRBJ1-3; 7 positions agree with TRBD1. The CDR3 has 16 residues. Germline V CDR1 and CDR2: KGHSH, LQKENI. Germline trimming cut 1 base from V and 1 base from J; bases unmatched to any gene: 4. The CDR3 coding sequence is TGTGCCAGCTCACCACAGGGACAGATGTCTGGAAACACCATATATTTT. It yields the protein CASSPQGQMSGNTIYF.

The rearrangement links TRBV7-3 to TRBJ2-3; 11 nucleotides match TRBD1. From germline, CDR1 is SGHTA and CDR2 FQGTGA. This CDR3 comprises 14 residues. V was clipped by 4 bases and J by 4 bases; unmatched bases: 1. The CDR3 protein is CASSSGQGADTQYF. CDR3 coding DNA: TGTGCCAGCAGCTCGGGACAGGGGGCAGATACGCAGTATTTT.

The sample holds a few counts of this clone. J is TRBJ1-4 and V is TRBV5-5; tentatively, D is TRBD1 (5 bases). V was shortened by 2 bases and J by 7 bases, with 12 bases between the two germline ends. Germline-derived CDR1 and CDR2 are SGHKS and YYEKEE (reference sequence). This CDR3 contains 14 residues. The CDR3, as DNA: TGTGCCAGCAGCTTTGAAGGGGCCTCTGAAAAACTGTTTTTT. Encoded protein: CASSFEGASEKLFF. The whole variable domain, remainder taken from reference TRBV5-5 and TRBJ1-4, is DAGVTQSPTHLIKTRGQQVTLRCSPISGHKSVSWYQQVLGQGPQFIFQYYEKEERGRGNFPDRFSARQFPNYSSELNVNALLLGDSALYLCASSFEGASEKLFFGSGTQLSVL.

This clone was seen once. V gene TRBV5-8 combines with J gene TRBJ2-7; no reliable D call. There are 15 residues in the CDR3. The germline CDR1 and CDR2 sequences are SGHTS and YDEGEE. Trimming removed 0 bases at V and 1 base at J, with 11 bases between. This CDR3 is CASSLDTGWSYEQYF. The CDR3 DNA reads TGTGCCAGCAGCTTGGATACGGGTTGGTCCTACGAGCAGTACTTC. Together with reference TRBV5-8 and TRBJ2-7, the CDR3 gives the full variable domain: EAGVTQSPTHLIKTRGQQATLRCSPISGHTSVYWYQQALGLGLQFLLWYDEGEERNRGNFPPRFSGRQFPNYSSELNVNALELEDSALYLCASSLDTGWSYEQYFGPGTRLTVT.

This rearrangement joins TRBV6-2 or TRBV6-3 to TRBJ2-7, with TRBD2 as a possible D gene (5 bases). Germline CDR1 is MNHEY and CDR2 is SVGEGT. Deletions cut 4 bases from V and 3 bases from J, with 10 bases between. The CDR3 contains 13 residues. CDR3 sequence (DNA): TGTGCCAGCAGTTTCAGCGGTGGCTACGAGCAGTACTTC. This encodes CASSFSGGYEQYF.

V is TRBV9 and J is TRBJ1-2; tentatively, D is TRBD1 (6 bases). With 0 bases removed from V and 7 bases from J, the gap between germline ends came to 10 bases. This CDR3 has 13 amino acids. Germline V lookup: CDR1 SGDLS, CDR2 YYNGEE. As DNA, the CDR3 is TGTGCCAGCAGCGTAGAGAACAGGGTTGGCTACACCTTC. Encoded protein: CASSVENRVGYTF.

The V call is TRBV11-2, the J call TRBJ2-3; 13 bases agree with TRBD2. The germline gives CDR1 SGHAT, CDR2 FQNNGV. The CDR3 spans 14 residues. Trimming at V came to 5 bases and at J to 9 bases, leaving 5 bases not matched to a gene. The CDR3 here is CASSVTSGGRTQYF. The DNA of the CDR3 is TGTGCCAGCAGCGTGACTAGCGGGGGGCGAACGCAGTATTTT.

The V gene is TRBV27, the J gene TRBJ1-1; D possibly corresponds to TRBD1 (6 bases). This CDR3 contains 15 residues. Germline V lookup: CDR1 MNHEY, CDR2 SMNVEV (reference sequence). Trimming left V 2 bases short and J 6 bases short, with 16 bases between. CDR3 DNA sequence: TGTGCCAGCAGTTTAATCGGGGGGCGCGGGTCTGAAGCTTTCTTT. Amino acids: CASSLIGGRGSEAFF.

This clone was observed a handful of times. This rearrangement joins TRBV19 to TRBJ2-7; D is possibly TRBD2 (5 bases). The germline V gene encodes CDR1 LNHDA and CDR2 SQIVND (reference sequence). CDR3 size: 13 residues. With 1 base removed from V and 7 bases from J, the gap between germline ends came to 11 bases. CDR3 nucleotide sequence: TGTGCCAGTAGTATAGTCTCCGGGAATGAGCAGTACTTC. It yields the protein CASSIVSGNEQYF.

V and J are TRBV10-3 and TRBJ1-1, with a tentative D call TRBD1 (5 bases). In germline, CDR1 is ENHRY, CDR2 SYGVKD. V was pared by 2 bases and J by 4 bases, with 11 bases between. The CDR3 extends over 14 amino acids. CDR3 bases: TGTGCCATCAGTGAGGGGGGGGTAGGCACTGAAGCTTTCTTT. Translated: CAISEGGVGTEAFF.

The gene calls are TRBV6-1 and TRBJ1-2; D is uncertain. The CDR3 sequence is 13 residues long. CDR1 MNHNS and CDR2 SASEGT come from the germline V gene. Trimming removed 2 bases from V and 3 bases from J, with 7 bases in between. Written as DNA, the CDR3 is TGTGCCAGCAGTGAACGAACAGACTATGGCTACACCTTC. This gives the protein CASSERTDYGYTF.

This clone appeared many times. The V and J genes are TRBV11-2 and TRBJ2-1; 8 bases are shared with TRBD2. V shed 1 base, J shed 9 bases, and the junction held 8 bases outside the gene matches. The CDR3 is made up of 15 amino acids. Germline V gene lookup returns CDR1 SGHAT and CDR2 FQNNGV. The CDR3 region is CASSLAAGGPFEQFF. The DNA of the CDR3 is TGTGCCAGCAGCTTAGCTGCGGGGGGCCCCTTTGAGCAGTTCTTC.

CDR3 nucleotide sequence: TGTGCCAGCAGCTCTACCCCTGGAAACACCATATATTTT. As protein: CASSSTPGNTIYF. The chain links TRBV7-9 to TRBJ1-3, with D unresolved. This CDR3 has 13 amino acids. V was shortened by 4 bases and J by 2 bases, with 6 bases between the two germline ends. CDR1 SEHNR and CDR2 FQNEAQ come from the germline V gene (reference sequence).

The rearrangement joins TRBV20-1 to TRBJ1-4, with 8 bases identical to TRBD1. The CDR3 sequence is 14 residues long. Looked up from germline, CDR1 is DFQATT and CDR2 is SNEGSKA (reference sequence). The J segment lost 7 bases and the V segment lost 6 bases, leaving 10 bases of the junction unmatched. CDR3 coding DNA: TGCAGTGCCAGTGGGACAGGATTTGGTGAAAAACTGTTTTTT. As protein: CSASGTGFGEKLFF.

This sequence joins TRBV3-1 (or the pseudogene TRBV3-2) and TRBJ1-2, with 10 bases fitting TRBD1. This CDR3 spans 15 amino acids. CDR1 and CDR2 (germline): LGHDT, YNNKEL (reference sequence). The V gene end was trimmed by 2 bases and the J gene end by 8 bases; junction bases not matched to a gene: 8. DNA for the CDR3: TGTGCCAGCAGCCAATCGACAGGGGGCCGAGGAGGCTACACCTTC. Translating gives CASSQSTGGRGGYTF.

This clone was seen just once. This chain uses TRBV5-1 with TRBJ1-2; 8 nucleotides match TRBD1. Germline lookup yields CDR1 SGHRS and CDR2 YFSETQ. The CDR3 spans 15 residues. V dropped 3 bases and J dropped 0; count of bases not matched to a gene: 4. DNA for the CDR3: TGCGCCAGCAGCTCCGGACAGGGAACTAACTATGGCTACACCTTC. It is translated as CASSSGQGTNYGYTF.

The rearrangement uses TRBV5-1 and TRBJ2-7, with 9 bases that match TRBD1. Per the germline V gene, CDR1 is SGHRS and CDR2 is YFSETQ. Trimming took 0 bases from V and 4 from J; bases not matched to a gene: 5. The CDR3 spans 15 residues. The CDR3 loop reads CASSLGGTGSYEQYF. CDR3 DNA: TGCGCCAGCAGCTTGGGAGGGACAGGGTCGTACGAGCAGTACTTC.

The chain is built from TRBV7-9 and TRBJ1-4; 9 nucleotides line up with TRBD1. The CDR3 sequence is 14 residues long. With 5 bases clipped from V and 12 bases from J, the junction kept 10 bases outside the gene matches. Germline V gives CDR1 SEHNR, CDR2 FQNEAQ (reference sequence). The CDR3 coding sequence is TGTGCCAGCAGCCCGGGACAGGGCCTTGTGGAACTGTTTTTT. Its protein is CASSPGQGLVELFF. The variable domain in full, with the rest retrieved from reference TRBV7-9 and TRBJ1-4, is DTGVSQNPRHKITKRGQNVTFRCDPISEHNRLYWYRQTLGQGPEFLTYFQNEAQLEKSRLLSDRFSAERPKGSFSTLEIQRTEQGDSAMYLCASSPGQGLVELFFGSGTQLSVL.

The rearrangement links TRBV3-1 (or the pseudogene TRBV3-2) to TRBJ2-5; TRBD1 might be the D (6 bases). This CDR3 contains 12 residues. Trimming took 3 bases from V and 5 from J, leaving 7 bases between them. The V gene's germline CDR1 is LGHDT and CDR2 YNNKEL (reference sequence). CDR3 loop: CASSHRGETQYF. CDR3 coding DNA: TGTGCCAGCAGCCACAGGGGTGAGACCCAGTACTTC.

Written as DNA, the CDR3 is TGTGCCAGTAGTAGGCGGGGGGGCGCCTCTGGAAACACCATATATTTT. As protein: CASSRRGGASGNTIYF. This sequence joins TRBV19 and TRBJ1-3, with D possibly being TRBD1 (6 bases). CDR1 is LNHDA and CDR2 is SQIVND in the germline V gene (reference sequence). The CDR3 spans 16 residues. V lost 4 bases to trimming and J lost 0 bases, with 13 bases between them.

The chain combines TRBV6-5 with TRBJ2-1, with no clear D. The CDR3 consists of 14 residues. Germline CDR1 is MNHEY and CDR2 is SVGAGI. The V and J ends lost 4 bases and 9 bases respectively, with 16 bases between them. In DNA, the CDR3 is TGTGCCAGCAGTTCCCAATCATTCGGTATTGAGCAGTTCTTC. Its translation: CASSSQSFGIEQFF.

This rearrangement joins TRBV10-2 to TRBJ1-4; D possibly corresponds to TRBD1 (5 bases). V gave up 7 bases and J gave up 2 bases, with 17 bases separating them. Germline-derived CDR1 and CDR2 are WSHSY and SAAADI. The CDR3 has 16 residues. CDR3 sequence reads: CASILKGKETNEKLFF. DNA for the CDR3: TGCGCCAGCATATTAAAGGGGAAGGAGACTAATGAAAAACTGTTTTTT.

The chain carries TRBV5-1 and TRBJ1-1, with 11 nucleotides matching TRBD1. The junction had 9 bases not matched to a gene; V was cut back by 4 bases and J by 1 base. CDR3 size: 17 residues. The germline V gene encodes CDR1 SGHRS and CDR2 YFSETQ. CDR3 region: CASSLLGQGGPNTEAFF. CDR3 nucleotides: TGCGCCAGCAGCCTCCTGGGACAGGGGGGGCCGAACACTGAAGCTTTCTTT.